This T cell receptor beta chain was retrieved from a study of cytomegalovirus exposure and HLA in healthy donors. Study-level findings and limits: Among TCR sequences, most were rare, though some public TCRs appeared in many donors.

Remarks on this clone: Antigen specificity is unknown.

13 Jbeta primers and 60 Vbeta primers were used for the PCR. Profiled with immunoSEQ multiplex PCR; TCRdb holds only in-frame clones, not every one. The sample carries fewer than 150,000 clones, 77% recorded once. J was trimmed by 6 bases and V by 10 bases; bases with no gene match: 10. From germline, CDR1 is MNHEY and CDR2 SVGAGI. This CDR3 is built from 14 residues. The sequenced material came from PBMCs. This chain links TRBV6-5 with TRBJ1-5, with 9 bases fitting TRBD1. The receptor comes from a woman between 50 and 59 years old in good health and CMV-seronegative. CDR3 DNA: TGTGCCACCCCCTGGACAGGGGAGGTTCAGCCCCAGCATTTT. As protein: CATPWTGEVQPQHF.